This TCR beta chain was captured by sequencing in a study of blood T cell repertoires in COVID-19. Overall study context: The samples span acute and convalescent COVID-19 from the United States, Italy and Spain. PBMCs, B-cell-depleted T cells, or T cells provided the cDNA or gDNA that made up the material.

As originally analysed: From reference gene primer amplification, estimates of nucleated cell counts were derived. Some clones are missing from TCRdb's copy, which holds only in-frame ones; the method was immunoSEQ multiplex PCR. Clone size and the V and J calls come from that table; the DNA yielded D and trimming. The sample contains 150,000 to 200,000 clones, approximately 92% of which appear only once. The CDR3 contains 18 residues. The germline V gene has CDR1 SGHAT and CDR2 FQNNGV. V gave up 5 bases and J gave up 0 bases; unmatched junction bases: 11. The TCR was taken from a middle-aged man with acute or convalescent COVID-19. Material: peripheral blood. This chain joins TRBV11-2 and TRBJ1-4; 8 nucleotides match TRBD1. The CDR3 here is CASSQGTGVTATNEKLFF. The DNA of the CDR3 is TGTGCCAGCAGCCAAGGGACAGGCGTCACTGCAACTAATGAAAAACTGTTTTTT.